The clone carrying this T cell receptor (beta chain) was detected many times. The sorted libraries involved the use of approximately 930,000 CD4+ or CD8+ T cells. The data belong to a study of neurological immune-mediated disorders. TCRdb itself ran the 5' RACE reads through MiXCR, one entry per CDR3 protein. This table holds under 45,000 distinct CDR3 sequences, about 14% found once. The CDR3 totals 11 residues. V gave up 1 base and J gave up 6 bases, with 4 bases separating them. Germline V CDR1 and CDR2: LGHDT, YNNKEL (reference sequence). The chain recombines TRBV3-1 with TRBJ2-7; no clear D. The sample comprised CD4+ T cells from blood. The TCR comes from a woman aged 55-69 years with HTLV-1-associated myelopathy (HAM/TSP). DNA for the CDR3: TGTGCCAGCAGCCAAGCGTTCGAGCAGTACTTC. It translates to CASSQAFEQYF.